These T cell receptor beta chains were read from a single sample in a study of pediatric ulcerative colitis. The repertoire was sequenced with immunoSEQ multiplex PCR; TCRdb's copy has only in-frame clones and lacks some. This table holds under 30,000 clones, over 65% found once. The specimen sequenced was gut tissue. The receptor source for this set is a boy younger than 18 with severe ulcerative colitis. Both conserved end residues are part of each CDR3. The order of the fields is V gene, clone size, D gene, J gene, CDR3 DNA, CDR3 protein. A D gene is named only where the DNA matches it firmly. Size tells how often a clone was seen (once, few, many) or the class of an expanded clone, and some rows leave it out.

V: TRBV19
size: NA
D: NA
J: TRBJ2-4
DNA: TGTGCCAGTAATGACAGGATCGGCAAAAACATTCAGTACTTC
CDR3: CASNDRIGKNIQYF

V: TRBV6-5
size: few
D: NA
J: TRBJ1-2
DNA: TGTGCCAGCAGTTTTTTAGGAGGCTACACCTTC
CDR3: CASSFLGGYTF

V: TRBV2
size: NA
D: NA
J: TRBJ1-2
DNA: TGTGCCAGCAGTGAACCATCCCTCTTGGGTATTGGCTACACCTTC
CDR3: CASSEPSLLGIGYTF

V: TRBV4-2
size: NA
D: NA
J: TRBJ2-1
DNA: TGTGCCAGCAGCCAGGTATTTTGGCCTTTGGATGAGCAGTTCTTC
CDR3: CASSQVFWPLDEQFF

V: TRBV2
size: NA
D: NA
J: TRBJ1-2
DNA: TGTGCCAGCAGTGAAGAGGGAAACTATGGCTACACCTTC
CDR3: CASSEEGNYGYTF

V: TRBV29-1
size: NA
D: TRBD1
J: TRBJ2-5
DNA: TGCAGCGTTGAAGAATGGGACAGTCAAGAGACCCAGTACTTC
CDR3: CSVEEWDSQETQYF

V: TRBV25-1
size: NA
D: NA
J: TRBJ2-1
DNA: TGTGCCAGCTTAGGACCTACATCCTACAATGAGCAGTTCTTC
CDR3: CASLGPTSYNEQFF

V: TRBV6-4
size: medium-sized
D: TRBD1
J: TRBJ2-5
DNA: TGTGCCAGCAGTGCCACAGGGGGGCAAGAGACCCAGTACTTC
CDR3: CASSATGGQETQYF

V: TRBV6-1
size: NA
D: NA
J: TRBJ2-3
DNA: TGTGCCAGCAGTTCACAGGTCACAGATACGCAGTATTTT
CDR3: CASSSQVTDTQYF

V: TRBV7-2
size: NA
D: TRBD1
J: TRBJ2-3
DNA: TGTGCCAGCAGCACCGGACAGGGGACAGATACGCAGTATTTT
CDR3: CASSTGQGTDTQYF

V: TRBV10-1
size: NA
D: NA
J: TRBJ2-7
DNA: TGCGCCAGCAGTGAGTCGTCCGAGGACAGCTCCTACGAGCAGTACTTC
CDR3: CASSESSEDSSYEQYF

V: TRBV5-4
size: once
D: NA
J: TRBJ2-5
DNA: TGTGCCAGCAGCTTGGAGCAGGCGGGGACCCAGTACTTC
CDR3: CASSLEQAGTQYF

V: TRBV25-1
size: NA
D: NA
J: TRBJ2-7
DNA: TGTGCCAGCAGTGCCAAGCCCTCCTACGAGCAGTACTTC
CDR3: CASSAKPSYEQYF

V: TRBV6-6
size: NA
D: NA
J: TRBJ1-5
DNA: TGTGCCAGCAGTTACACGGAGGATCAGCCCCAGCATTTT
CDR3: CASSYTEDQPQHF

V: TRBV2
size: few
D: NA
J: TRBJ1-1
DNA: TGTGCCAGCACGTCAAGGGGGAACACTGAAGCTTTCTTT
CDR3: CASTSRGNTEAFF

V: TRBV7-3
size: once
D: NA
J: TRBJ2-3
DNA: TGTGCCAGCAGCTCAGGGGTGAAAGAGGCAGATACGCAGTATTTT
CDR3: CASSSGVKEADTQYF

V: TRBV6-6
size: medium-sized
D: NA
J: TRBJ1-1
DNA: TGTGCCAGCAGGACGGACCTCAACACTGAAGCTTTCTTT
CDR3: CASRTDLNTEAFF

V: TRBV6-1
size: NA
D: TRBD1
J: TRBJ2-7
DNA: TGTGCCAGCAGTGAAGAAGGGACAGGGGGCTACGAGCAGTACTTC
CDR3: CASSEEGTGGYEQYF

V: TRBV5-1
size: NA
D: NA
J: TRBJ2-7
DNA: TGCGCCAGCAGCTTGTGGGCCGGCCCTGAGGGCGAGCAGTACTTC
CDR3: CASSLWAGPEGEQYF

V: TRBV6-1
size: NA
D: TRBD2
J: TRBJ2-1
DNA: TGTGCCAGCAGTGAGCTAGCGGGAGACTACAATGAGCAGTTCTTC
CDR3: CASSELAGDYNEQFF

V: TRBV11-1
size: NA
D: NA
J: TRBJ2-1
DNA: TGTGCCAGCAGCGTGCGAGTGGCTAGACACAATGAGCAGTTCTTC
CDR3: CASSVRVARHNEQFF

V: TRBV25-1
size: NA
D: TRBD1
J: TRBJ1-2
DNA: TGTGCCAGCAGTGATGCCAGGGGGTTAGGTGGCTACACCTTC
CDR3: CASSDARGLGGYTF

V: TRBV13
size: NA
D: NA
J: TRBJ2-1
DNA: TGTGCCAGCAGCGCCCGGGGCGGGGTGTACAATGAGCAGTTCTTC
CDR3: CASSARGGVYNEQFF

V: TRBV7-7
size: NA
D: NA
J: TRBJ2-3
DNA: TGTGCTAGCAGCTTAAATGGGGCAGATACGCAGTATTTT
CDR3: CASSLNGADTQYF

V: TRBV13
size: NA
D: NA
J: TRBJ2-1
DNA: TGTGCCAGCAGCCCTGACAGATACAATGAGCAGTTCTTC
CDR3: CASSPDRYNEQFF

V: TRBV7-9
size: NA
D: NA
J: TRBJ2-7
DNA: TGTGCCAGCAGGGACAGTTTATCCTACGAGCAGTACTTC
CDR3: CASRDSLSYEQYF

V: TRBV5-1
size: NA
D: TRBD2
J: TRBJ2-7
DNA: TGCGCCAGCAGCTTGGGGACTAGCGGGAGCTCCTACGAGCAGTACTTC
CDR3: CASSLGTSGSSYEQYF

V: TRBV6-5
size: NA
D: NA
J: TRBJ1-1
DNA: TGTGCCAGCAGTTACGGCACCCCGAACACTGAAGCTTTCTTT
CDR3: CASSYGTPNTEAFF

V: TRBV5-4
size: NA
D: NA
J: TRBJ2-5
DNA: TGTGCCAGCAGCTTGACGCCCGGGGAGCAAGAGACCCAGTACTTC
CDR3: CASSLTPGEQETQYF